This TCR beta chain was retrieved from a study of OX40 agonist ivuxolimab in advanced cancers. There are a few counts of this clone. With 0 bases removed from V and 9 bases from J, the gap between germline ends came to 12 bases. Germline-derived CDR1 and CDR2 are GTSNPN and SVGIG (reference sequence). This CDR3 contains 14 residues. Sequencing used immunoSEQ multiplex PCR; TCRdb keeps in-frame clones, though not all of them. The table records tens of thousands of clones, 75% to 95% of them present only once. The sample in question was CD4+ or CD8+ T cells sorted from blood, obtained in a trial of the OX40 agonist ivuxolimab. This TCR derives from an adult with an advanced solid tumor such as melanoma, head and neck, liver or kidney cancer. The J gene is TRBJ1-6, the V gene TRBV30; perhaps TRBD1 as D (5 bases). The CDR3 region has the DNA TGTGCCTGGAGTGTGGGGGAGAGCAGTTCACCCCTCCACTTT. It is translated as CAWSVGESSSPLHF. The full variable domain, its missing parts supplied by reference TRBV30 and TRBJ1-6, is SQTIHQWPATLVQPVGSPLSLECTVEGTSNPNLYWYRQAAGRGLQLLFYSVGIGQISSEVPQNLSASRPQDRQFILSSKKLLLSDSGFYLCAWSVGESSSPLHFGNGTRLTVT.